These 22 T cell receptor beta chains share one sample of origin, sequenced in a study of T-cell memory formation after mild COVID-19. TCRdb processed the 5' RACE reads anew with MiXCR; each CDR3 protein has one entry. Here the sample spans a few hundred thousand distinct CDR3 sequences, around a fifth being singletons. Sequenced sample: PBMCs or a T cell subset sorted from them (not recorded which). These receptors originate from a man younger than 30 who had mild COVID-19 (a few samples of this study predate the infection). Cell type and time point are not known.

This clonotype was observed a few times. The J gene is TRBJ1-5, the V gene TRBV6-5, with D possibly matching TRBD1 (6 bases). CDR3 length: 16 amino acids. The germline CDR1 and CDR2 sequences are MNHEY and SVGAGI. Trimming removed 5 bases at V and 5 bases at J, with 19 bases between. The CDR3 region has the DNA TGTGCCAGCAGTCCGTCATTAGGGGGGCTGCATCAGCCCCAGCATTTT. Encoded protein: CASSPSLGGLHQPQHF.

This clonotype has only a few counts. V is TRBV4-3 and J is TRBJ2-4; D could derive from TRBD1 or TRBD2 (6 bases each). The CDR3 loop spans 16 amino acids. Trimming left V 4 bases short and J 3 bases short, with 16 bases between. Germline-derived CDR1 and CDR2 are LGHNA and YSLEER. CDR3 in amino acids: CASSPGAGGHKNIQYF. The CDR3 nucleotides are TGCGCCAGCAGCCCCGGGGCCGGGGGCCACAAAAACATTCAGTACTTC.

The chain is built from TRBV4-3 and TRBJ2-2; the D is unclear. The CDR3 runs to 18 residues. Germline V gives CDR1 LGHNA, CDR2 YSLEER. V was clipped by 6 bases and J by 2 bases, with 22 bases between them. The CDR3 is CASSRPPSSYSNTGELFF. For the CDR3, the DNA is TGCGCCAGCAGTCGACCGCCCAGTTCCTACTCCAACACCGGGGAGCTGTTTTTT.

The V and J genes are TRBV9 and TRBJ2-7; D is possibly TRBD2 (6 bases). Germline V gives CDR1 SGDLS, CDR2 YYNGEE. V was cut by 0 bases and J by 3 bases, with 13 bases left in between. The CDR3 sequence is 15 residues long. CDR3 DNA: TGTGCCAGCAGCGTAGCTATGGAGGGTGGCTACGAGCAGTACTTC. Amino acids: CASSVAMEGGYEQYF. Supplemented by reference TRBV9 and TRBJ2-7, the full variable domain reads DSGVTQTPKHLITATGQRVTLRCSPRSGDLSVYWYQQSLDQGLQFLIQYYNGEERAKGNILERFSAQQFPDLHSELNLSSLELGDSALYFCASSVAMEGGYEQYFGPGTRLTVT.

The chain recombines TRBV20-1 with TRBJ1-5, with no clear D. Germline loops: CDR1 DFQATT, CDR2 SNEGSKA (reference sequence). The ends were cut back, 3 bases at V and 7 bases at J, with 13 bases in the middle. CDR3 length: 13 residues. The CDR3 nucleotides are TGCAGTGCTAGGGACGGACTAGGGCAGCCCCAGCATTTT. The encoded protein is CSARDGLGQPQHF.

This clonotype occurred a few times. The chain has TRBV12-3 or TRBV12-4 and TRBJ1-1; 8 bases map to TRBD1. The junction had 4 bases not matched to a gene; V was cut back by 5 bases and J by 11 bases. The CDR3 totals 11 residues. CDR3 sequence (DNA): TGTGCCAGCAGTCCGGGACAGGAGGCTTTCTTT. Its translation is CASSPGQEAFF.

This clonotype was detected a few times. This sequence joins TRBV4-3 and TRBJ2-2; a weak D match, TRBD1 (6 bases). V was cut by 5 bases and J by 7 bases, with 11 bases left in between. The CDR3 has 13 residues. CDR1 is LGHNA and CDR2 is YSLEER in the germline V gene. The CDR3, as DNA: TGCGCCAGCAGCATCGACAGGTTCGGGGAGCTGTTTTTT. It codes for CASSIDRFGELFF.

The V gene is TRBV12-3 or TRBV12-4, the J gene TRBJ1-1; D not certain. V was trimmed by 0 bases and J by 6 bases, leaving 2 bases between them. The CDR3 totals 11 residues. The CDR3 spells CASSLASEAFF. CDR3 bases: TGTGCCAGCAGTTTAGCGTCTGAAGCTTTCTTT.

The table lists this clonotype with a few counts. The chain employs TRBV5-4 and TRBJ2-3; 9 bases map to TRBD1. CDR1 SGHNT and CDR2 YYREEE come from the germline V gene (reference sequence). Trimming cost V 3 bases and J 2 bases; bases outside gene matches: 4. The CDR3 is 15 residues long. CDR3 coding DNA: TGTGCCAGCAGCTCGGGACAGGGCCACACAGATACGCAGTATTTT. This sequence encodes CASSSGQGHTDTQYF.

The chain carries TRBV29-1 and TRBJ1-2; possibly TRBD1 for D (5 bases). Trimming took off 6 bases at V and 2 bases at J, with 10 bases between the two ends. Germline CDR1 and CDR2: SQVTM and ANQGSEA. The CDR3 loop spans 12 amino acids. CDR3 DNA sequence: TGCAGCGTCACGGGGCAGAACTATGGCTACACCTTC. It is translated as CSVTGQNYGYTF.

The chain joins TRBV4-3 to TRBJ2-5, with 9 bases lining up with TRBD2. The CDR3 has 15 residues. Trimming at V came to 5 bases and at J to 5 bases, leaving 9 bases not matched to a gene. The germline gives CDR1 LGHNA, CDR2 YSLEER. The CDR3 reads CASSFGSGGRETQYF. The CDR3 DNA reads as TGCGCCAGCAGCTTCGGAAGCGGGGGGAGGGAGACCCAGTACTTC.

This clonotype was detected only a few times. The rearrangement joins TRBV7-9 to TRBJ1-1; D not certain. Looked up from germline, CDR1 is SEHNR and CDR2 is FQNEAQ (reference sequence). The CDR3 totals 15 residues. V was shortened by 3 bases and J by 7 bases, with 18 bases between the two germline ends. CDR3 coding DNA: TGTGCCAGCAGCTTGATGGACCTTGTTACAGATGAAGCTTTCTTT. It yields the protein CASSLMDLVTDEAFF.

This clonotype was seen repeatedly, ten times or more. The V gene is TRBV7-2, the J gene TRBJ2-1; D is perhaps TRBD1 (5 bases). The CDR3 is 15 amino acids. Germline assignment: CDR1 SGHTA and CDR2 FQGNSA. The V and J ends lost 1 base and 3 bases respectively, with 10 bases between them. CDR3 sequence reads: CASSLDFTGYNEQFF. The CDR3 DNA reads TGTGCCAGCAGCTTAGATTTCACAGGCTACAATGAGCAGTTCTTC.

CDR3 region: CASSTSYRATGELFF. CDR3 sequence (DNA): TGCGCCAGCAGTACTTCCTACAGGGCCACCGGGGAGCTGTTTTTT. The V call is TRBV4-3, the J call TRBJ2-2, with TRBD1 as a possible D gene (6 bases). The V gene lost 6 bases and the J gene lost 4 bases, with 15 bases spanning the gap. Germline loops: CDR1 LGHNA, CDR2 YSLEER. The CDR3 sequence is 15 residues long.

The table lists this clonotype with a few counts. The rearrangement joins TRBV12-3 or TRBV12-4 to TRBJ2-7; D unresolved. The CDR3 is made up of 15 amino acids. V was trimmed by 3 bases and J by 0 bases, leaving 12 bases between them. The CDR3 protein is CASSFGQPSSYEQYV. CDR3 sequence (DNA): TGTGCCAGCAGTTTTGGGCAGCCGAGCTCCTACGAGCAGTACGTC.

The table lists this clonotype with a few counts. This sequence joins TRBV4-2 and TRBJ2-5; TRBD2 might be the D (5 bases). Germline-derived CDR1 and CDR2 are LGHNA and YNFKEQ. This CDR3 spans 16 amino acids. Trimming stripped 0 bases from V and 3 bases from J, with 14 bases between. CDR3 DNA sequence: TGTGCCAGCAGCCAAGATTCGCCGGGGTTGAAAGAGACCCAGTACTTC. As protein: CASSQDSPGLKETQYF.

The J gene is TRBJ2-1, the V gene TRBV28; 9 nucleotides match TRBD1. This CDR3 is 14 amino acids long. The V segment lost 8 bases and the J segment 7 bases; nucleotides outside the gene matches: 9. Germline CDR1 is MDHEN and CDR2 is SYDVKM. CDR3 region: CASFPQGAQNEQFF. CDR3 nucleotide sequence: TGTGCCAGCTTTCCACAGGGGGCGCAGAATGAGCAGTTCTTC.

V gene TRBV7-9 combines with J gene TRBJ2-5; possibly TRBD1 for D (7 bases). This CDR3 region has 15 residues. The V and J ends lost 4 bases and 5 bases respectively, with 17 bases between them. Germline V gene lookup returns CDR1 SEHNR and CDR2 FQNEAQ (reference sequence). CDR3 in amino acids: CASSSQGGSRETQYF. The CDR3 coding sequence is TGTGCCAGCAGCTCTCAGGGGGGATCCAGGGAGACCCAGTACTTC.

The genes are TRBV6-2 or TRBV6-3 and TRBJ1-2; D may be TRBD1 (5 bases). The germline CDR1 and CDR2 sequences are MNHEY and SVGEGT. Trimming left V 6 bases short and J 9 bases short, with 17 bases between. The CDR3 is made up of 13 amino acids. CDR3 protein: CASSPAVRDSYTF. The CDR3, as DNA: TGTGCCAGCAGCCCCGCGGTCAGGGATAGCTACACCTTC.

This clonotype was counted only a few times. Since a much larger clone is just one base distant, this may be a read error. The rearrangement links TRBV29-1 to TRBJ1-1, with no clear D. V was clipped by 5 bases and J by 1 base, with 5 bases between them. This CDR3 is 11 amino acids long. Germline loops: CDR1 SQVTM, CDR2 ANQGSEA. As DNA, the CDR3 is TGCAGCGTTACAAGGAACACTGAAGCTTTCTTT. This sequence encodes CSVTRNTEAFF.

A single count supports this clonotype. The chain employs TRBV29-1 and TRBJ2-1, with D possibly being TRBD2 (5 bases). Trimming shortened V by 5 bases and J by 3 bases, and 11 bases separated the two germline ends. Germline CDR1 SQVTM, CDR2 ANQGSEA. CDR3 length: 13 amino acids. CDR3 in amino acids: CSVRGLLYNEQFF. The CDR3 DNA reads as TGCAGCGTTCGCGGGCTACTCTACAATGAGCAGTTCTTC.

This chain connects TRBV9 to TRBJ1-1; tentatively, D is TRBD1 (6 bases). This CDR3 has 14 amino acids. Trimming shortened V by 3 bases and J by 3 bases, and 12 bases separated the two germline ends. Germline V gene data show CDR1 as SGDLS and CDR2 as YYNGEE. CDR3 in amino acids: CASSGIRGHTEAFF. The DNA of the CDR3 is TGTGCCAGCAGCGGGATCAGGGGTCACACTGAAGCTTTCTTT.